The T cell receptor beta chain described here comes from a study of T cell repertoires in cytomegalovirus infection. Across the study: Through public TCR beta signatures, both CMV infection and matching HLA type were indicated. Study results and limitations: HLA-C-restricted, CMV-specific TCR beta clonotypes were dominant ex vivo. Carriers of CMV and the relevant HLA type were discriminated by public TCR beta frequency.

TCRdb reanalysed the reads using MiXCR and keeps one entry per CDR3 protein. The sample records under 250,000 distinct CDR3 sequences, about 7% being singletons. Trimming left V 0 bases short and J 1 base short, with 9 bases between. Germline loops: CDR1 GTSNPN, CDR2 SVGIG (reference sequence). The CDR3 extends over 14 amino acids. As to this clonotype: Its antigen is unknown.

The specimen sequenced was PBMCs. The TCR was taken from a human donor in good health (CMV status not recorded). Some clones in this sample may be carry-over from other donors' samples. The chain recombines TRBV30 with TRBJ1-1; unclear D gene. The CDR3: CAWSVGRANTEAFF. CDR3 in DNA: TGTGCCTGGAGTGTCGGCCGGGCGAACACTGAAGCTTTCTTT.